This T cell receptor beta chain is from a study of blood T cell repertoires in COVID-19. Study summary: The United States, Italy and Spain provided the acute and convalescent COVID-19 samples.

The germline V gene has CDR1 SGHRS and CDR2 YFSETQ. With 1 base clipped from V and 4 bases from J, the junction kept 6 bases outside the gene matches. The CDR3 loop spans 15 amino acids. In the original analysis: Nucleated cell number was recorded as an estimate derived from reference gene primer amplification. Method: immunoSEQ multiplex PCR; TCRdb's copy keeps in-frame clones and lacks some. The V and J calls and clone size come from that table; D and trimming were worked out from the DNA. The repertoire consists of about 130,000 clones, with around nine tenths occurring once and the leading ten covering roughly 18%.

The chain joins TRBV5-1 to TRBJ1-1, with 8 nucleotides matching TRBD1. The sequence was obtained from a man in his forties or fifties with active or convalescent COVID-19. Input material: peripheral blood. CDR3 nucleotides: TGCGCCAGCAGCTTGACCGGACAGGGTGGCACTGAAGCTTTCTTT. It encodes CASSLTGQGGTEAFF.